This TCR beta chain was sequenced for a study of CD8+ T cells in alopecia areata. Broader study findings: Among the cells sequenced in scalp samples are also the resident alphabeta T cells of normal skin. Higher clonality was seen in lesional scalp than in normal scalp, especially in alopecia totalis/universalis.

As for this clone: Its antigen is currently unknown.

RNA extraction and reverse transcription yielded cDNA as sequencing template. TCRdb keeps only in-frame clones here, not all; method: immunoSEQ multiplex PCR. The profile shows some 120,000 clones, approximately 47% of them singletons. Obtained from alopecia areata patients were lesional scalp punch biopsies along with peripheral blood. PBMCs yielded sorted CD4+ and CD8+ T cells. The CDR3 covers 15 residues. From germline, CDR1 is LGHNA and CDR2 YSLEER. Trimming pared 0 bases from V and 1 base from J, leaving 10 bases between. V usage is TRBV4-3 and J usage is TRBJ2-7; D ambiguous. This sequence was found in a human donor with alopecia areata. Sequenced: NKG2D-low CD8+ T cells sorted from blood. CDR3 loop: CASSQDRIPSYEQYF. CDR3 DNA sequence: TGCGCCAGCAGCCAAGATCGGATCCCTTCCTACGAGCAGTACTTC.